This TCR beta chain was obtained from a study of T cells in tuberculosis. Study conclusions and caveats: A GMM-specific repertoire classifier reached roughly 90% accuracy, AUROC 0.90.

As regards this clone: Its matching antigen is unknown.

The time point is: new active TB diagnosis, blood taken before or within 7 days of starting treatment. On average about 100,000 T cells per donor were immunosequenced. Germline loops: CDR1 MDHEN, CDR2 SYDVKM. The CDR3 length is 15 residues. Trimming took 7 bases from V and 7 from J, leaving 20 bases between them. TCRdb keeps only in-frame clones here, not all; method: immunoSEQ multiplex PCR. Of over 25,000 clones listed, 90% to 95% were seen once; the top ten hold around 7%. The gene calls are TRBV28 and TRBJ1-5; no definite D call. Source: PBMCs, taken at tuberculosis diagnosis. This sequence originates from an adult with tuberculosis. In nucleotides, the CDR3 is TGTGCCAGCATCCCTGCTAGGGAGGGCCGACAGCCCCAGCATTTT. It is translated as CASIPAREGRQPQHF.